One sample yielded the 21 T cell receptor beta chains listed below, sequenced in a study of blood T cells in healthy people across ages. Combining a sample-barcoded 5' primer with a J-beta primer mix, a second PCR ran for roughly 7 to 12 cycles. One entry per CDR3 protein results from TCRdb running MiXCR on the 5' RACE reads. This sample has about 1.1 million distinct CDR3 sequences, with under 40% found just once. Material for sequencing was blood. These receptors were obtained from a man younger than 30 in good health.

This clonotype was counted a few times. J is TRBJ1-4 and V is TRBV12-3 or TRBV12-4; 8 bases are shared with TRBD1. V was clipped by 5 bases and J by 7 bases; unmatched bases: 9. The CDR3 is made up of 15 amino acids. CDR3: CASSAGQGRGEKLFF. In DNA, the CDR3 is TGTGCCAGCAGTGCCGGACAGGGTCGGGGTGAAAAACTGTTTTTT.

A few counts support this clonotype. The V gene is TRBV15, the J gene TRBJ2-7; unclear D gene. Germline-derived CDR1 and CDR2 are LNHNV and YYDKDF (reference sequence). V dropped 5 bases and J dropped 4 bases, with 6 bases sitting between them. CDR3 size: 11 residues. CDR3 amino acids: CATSAGYEQYF. The CDR3 nucleotides are TGTGCCACCAGCGCTGGGTACGAGCAGTACTTC.

Only a few counts were recorded for this clonotype. The CDR3 reads CASSQPPGRVSPLHF. CDR3 coding DNA: TGCGCCAGCAGCCAACCCCCAGGGAGAGTTTCACCCCTCCACTTT. This sequence joins TRBV4-1 and TRBJ1-6; D is perhaps TRBD1 (5 bases). Looked up from germline, CDR1 is MGHRA and CDR2 is YSYEKL. The CDR3 consists of 15 residues. Trimming stripped 2 bases from V and 9 bases from J, with 14 bases between.

This clonotype was counted at least ten times. V and J are TRBV5-1 and TRBJ2-1, with D hard to call. This CDR3 is built from 14 residues. Between the trimmed V and J ends, which lost 1 base and 6 bases, there was a span of 11 bases. CDR1 is SGHRS, CDR2 YFSETQ, per germline. CDR3 loop: CASSLTRYVNEQFF. For the CDR3, the DNA is TGCGCCAGCAGCTTGACCCGCTATGTCAATGAGCAGTTCTTC. Complete variable domain (other parts from reference TRBV5-1 and TRBJ2-1): KAGVTQTPRYLIKTRGQQVTLSCSPISGHRSVSWYQQTPGQGLQFLFEYFSETQRNKGNFPGRFSGRQFSNSRSEMNVSTLELGDSALYLCASSLTRYVNEQFFGPGTRLTVL.

This chain connects TRBV28 to TRBJ1-1; no reliable D call. Trimming stripped 2 bases from V and 3 bases from J, with 10 bases between. This CDR3 comprises 14 residues. Germline V gene lookup returns CDR1 MDHEN and CDR2 SYDVKM. The DNA of the CDR3 is TGTGCCAGCAGTTTAATTACTTGGGACACTGAAGCTTTCTTT. Amino acids: CASSLITWDTEAFF.

This clonotype was found once. V and J are TRBV2 and TRBJ2-1; D is uncertain. In germline, CDR1 is SNHLY, CDR2 FYNNEI. V was shortened by 3 bases and J by 5 bases, with 8 bases between the two germline ends. The CDR3 contains 13 residues. The CDR3 sequence is CASSDAMNNEQFF. In DNA form, the CDR3 reads TGTGCCAGCAGTGATGCGATGAACAATGAGCAGTTCTTC. Drawing the rest from reference TRBV2 and TRBJ2-1, the complete variable domain is EPEVTQTPSHQVTQMGQEVILRCVPISNHLYFYWYRQILGQKVEFLVSFYNNEISEKSEIFDDQFSVERPDGSNFTLKIRSTKLEDSAMYFCASSDAMNNEQFFGPGTRLTVL.

This clonotype has just a few counts. The J gene is TRBJ2-1, the V gene TRBV5-1; 8 bases map to TRBD1. The CDR3 is 18 amino acids. Germline V lookup: CDR1 SGHRS, CDR2 YFSETQ. Trimming took 4 bases from V and 0 from J; bases not matched to a gene: 12. The CDR3 here is CASSQDRVRASSYNEQFF. The DNA of the CDR3 is TGCGCCAGCAGCCAGGACAGGGTACGTGCGAGCTCCTACAATGAGCAGTTCTTC.

The chain uses TRBV20-1 and TRBJ2-1; no clear D. CDR3 size: 13 residues. The V end was cut by 0 bases, the J end by 8 bases, with 11 bases between. Germline V lookup: CDR1 DFQATT, CDR2 SNEGSKA (reference sequence). CDR3 region: CSARDYGLDEQFF. The CDR3 DNA follows: TGCAGTGCTAGAGATTACGGTTTGGATGAGCAGTTCTTC.

The V and J genes are TRBV7-2 and TRBJ1-2; no clear D gene. Germline values: CDR1 SGHTA, CDR2 FQGNSA. Trimming left V 4 bases short and J 6 bases short, with 15 bases between. This CDR3 region has 14 residues. In nucleotides, the CDR3 is TGTGCCAGCAGCTCCCTAGCTGTAAACGATGGCTACACCTTC. Translating gives CASSSLAVNDGYTF.

This clonotype was counted between two and nine times. The rearrangement links TRBV10-3 to TRBJ2-4; perhaps TRBD2 as D (6 bases). Between the trimmed V and J ends, which lost 0 bases and 15 bases, there was a span of 21 bases. CDR3 length equals 15 residues. CDR1 ENHRY and CDR2 SYGVKD come from the germline V gene. Here the CDR3 reads CAISESRDLSGRPYF. The CDR3 coding sequence is TGTGCCATCAGTGAGTCCCGGGACTTATCCGGTAGACCGTACTTC.

The chain couples TRBV4-1 to TRBJ1-5, with D tentatively TRBD1 (5 bases). Looked up from germline, CDR1 is MGHRA and CDR2 is YSYEKL. The CDR3 sequence is 14 residues long. Trimming took off 4 bases at V and 4 bases at J, with 11 bases between the two ends. The CDR3 coding sequence is TGCGCCAGCAGCCCCCCGGGGGTGAATCAGCCCCAGCATTTT. Translation gives CASSPPGVNQPQHF.

Many counts were recorded for this clonotype. The chain combines TRBV20-1 with TRBJ2-3; possible D gene TRBD2, 6 bases. This CDR3 comprises 14 residues. The V end was cut by 5 bases, the J end by 0 bases, with 12 bases between. Per germline, CDR1 DFQATT and CDR2 SNEGSKA (reference sequence). In DNA form, the CDR3 reads TGCAGTGCTCGACTTGGGACTAGCACAGATACGCAGTATTTT. This sequence encodes CSARLGTSTDTQYF.

The chain employs TRBV27 and TRBJ2-7; D is tentatively TRBD1 or TRBD2 (5 bases each). The CDR3 extends over 14 amino acids. From germline, CDR1 is MNHEY and CDR2 SMNVEV (reference sequence). V was clipped by 4 bases and J by 2 bases, with 12 bases between them. In nucleotides, the CDR3 is TGTGCCAGCAGTTCCCCGGGACGGGCCTACGAGCAGTACTTC. Translated, it gives CASSSPGRAYEQYF.

This clonotype was detected a few times. The V and J genes are TRBV20-1 and TRBJ1-1; D unresolved. CDR1 is DFQATT, CDR2 SNEGSKA, per germline (reference sequence). Trimming took 2 bases from V and 3 from J, leaving 7 bases between them. The CDR3 has 12 amino acids. The CDR3 region has the DNA TGCAGTGCTAGACCGAGTGACACTGAAGCTTTCTTT. As protein: CSARPSDTEAFF.

This clonotype has just a few counts. The chain carries TRBV7-9 and TRBJ2-1; unclear D gene. Trimming left V 7 bases short and J 0 bases short, with 10 bases between. CDR1 SEHNR and CDR2 FQNEAQ come from the germline V gene (reference sequence). CDR3 length: 14 amino acids. The CDR3 coding sequence is TGTGCCAGCACCCCGATGAGCTCCTACAATGAGCAGTTCTTC. Translating gives CASTPMSSYNEQFF.

The rearrangement links TRBV28 to TRBJ2-3; D is unresolved. V was pared by 6 bases and J by 8 bases, with 12 bases between. The CDR3 is 12 residues long. CDR1 MDHEN and CDR2 SYDVKM come from the germline V gene. CDR3 protein: CASRTKPGTQYF. The CDR3 nucleotides read TGTGCCAGCAGGACCAAGCCAGGTACGCAGTATTTT.

Only a few counts were recorded for this clonotype. The chain uses TRBV3-1 and TRBJ2-3; 8 nucleotides line up with TRBD2. V lost 4 bases to trimming and J lost 2 bases; unmatched junction nucleotides: 8. The CDR3 consists of 16 residues. The V gene's germline CDR1 is LGHDT and CDR2 YNNKEL (reference sequence). This CDR3 is CASSPVRGGDTDTQYF. CDR3 DNA: TGTGCCAGCAGCCCGGTACGGGGGGGCGACACAGATACGCAGTATTTT.

The chain links TRBV20-1 to TRBJ1-1; 7 bases are a match to TRBD1. CDR1 is DFQATT and CDR2 is SNEGSKA in the germline V gene (reference sequence). This CDR3 has 11 residues. V was clipped by 6 bases and J by 10 bases; unmatched bases: 8. CDR3 amino acids: CSAPEGAGAFF. DNA of the CDR3: TGCAGTGCACCCGAGGGGGCTGGAGCTTTCTTT.

In the case of this clonotype: A much larger clone lies one base from this, so it may be a read error. The V gene is TRBV4-1, the J gene TRBJ2-1; 11 bases are shared with TRBD2. The J call could be wrong; TRBJ2-7 is a better fit for the DNA end. CDR1 MGHRA and CDR2 YSYEKL come from the germline V gene. This CDR3 has 19 amino acids. CDR3 bases: TGCGCCAGCAGCCAAGGTATAGCGGGGGGGCAGGTGGCCTACAATGAGCAGTACTTC. Protein sequence: CASSQGIAGGQVAYNEQYF.

At least ten counts were recorded for this clonotype. The CDR3 sequence is CASSFKIGQPQHF. Written as DNA, the CDR3 is TGTGCCAGCAGCTTCAAAATAGGTCAGCCCCAGCATTTT. The J gene is TRBJ1-5, the V gene TRBV7-2; no reliable D call. V lost 3 bases and J lost 6, with 9 bases in between. The CDR3 is 13 amino acids. Germline assignment: CDR1 SGHTA and CDR2 FQGNSA. The full variable domain, completed using reference TRBV7-2 and TRBJ1-5, is GAGVSQSPSNKVTEKGKDVELRCDPISGHTALYWYRQSLGQGLEFLIYFQGNSAPDKSGLPSDRFSAERTGGSVSTLTIQRTQQEDSAVYLCASSFKIGQPQHFGDGTRLSIL.

This clonotype was seen at least ten times. The rearrangement uses TRBV4-1 and TRBJ1-5; D gene ambiguous. The CDR3 is 13 amino acids. CDR1 and CDR2 (germline): MGHRA, YSYEKL. Trimming pared 0 bases from V and 1 base from J, leaving 1 base between. CDR3 DNA sequence: TGCGCCAGCAGCCAAGAGAGCAATCAGCCCCAGCATTTT. Protein product: CASSQESNQPQHF.